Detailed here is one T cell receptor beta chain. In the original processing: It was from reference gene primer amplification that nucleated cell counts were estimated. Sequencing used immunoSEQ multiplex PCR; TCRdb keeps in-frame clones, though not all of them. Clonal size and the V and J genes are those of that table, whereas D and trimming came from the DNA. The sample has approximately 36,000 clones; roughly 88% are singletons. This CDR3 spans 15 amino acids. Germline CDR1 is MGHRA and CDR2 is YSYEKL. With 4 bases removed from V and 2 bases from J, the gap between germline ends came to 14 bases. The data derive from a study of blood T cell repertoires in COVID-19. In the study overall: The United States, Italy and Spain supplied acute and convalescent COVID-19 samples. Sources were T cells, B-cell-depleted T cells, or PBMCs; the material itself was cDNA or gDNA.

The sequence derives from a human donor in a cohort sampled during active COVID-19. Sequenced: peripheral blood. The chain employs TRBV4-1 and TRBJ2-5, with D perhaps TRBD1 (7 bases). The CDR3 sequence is CASSRTGLRQETQYF. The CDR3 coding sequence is TGCGCCAGCAGCCGGACAGGACTAAGGCAAGAGACCCAGTACTTC.